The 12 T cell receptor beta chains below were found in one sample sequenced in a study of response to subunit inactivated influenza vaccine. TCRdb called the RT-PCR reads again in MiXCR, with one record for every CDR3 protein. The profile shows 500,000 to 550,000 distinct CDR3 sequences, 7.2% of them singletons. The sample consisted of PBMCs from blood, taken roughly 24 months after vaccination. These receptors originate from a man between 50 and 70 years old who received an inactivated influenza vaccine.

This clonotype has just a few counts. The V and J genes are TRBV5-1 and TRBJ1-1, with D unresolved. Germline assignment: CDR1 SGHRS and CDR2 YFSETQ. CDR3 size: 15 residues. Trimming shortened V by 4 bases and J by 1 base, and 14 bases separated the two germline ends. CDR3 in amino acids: CASSRDHHKNTEAFF. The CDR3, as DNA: TGCGCCAGCAGCCGGGATCACCACAAGAACACTGAAGCTTTCTTT.

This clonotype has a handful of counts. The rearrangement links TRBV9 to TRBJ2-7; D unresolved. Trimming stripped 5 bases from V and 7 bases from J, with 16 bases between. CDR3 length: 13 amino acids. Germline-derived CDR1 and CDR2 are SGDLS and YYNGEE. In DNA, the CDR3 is TGTGCCAGCAGTACTGCCCCGTCTGGTGAGCAGTACTTC. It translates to CASSTAPSGEQYF.

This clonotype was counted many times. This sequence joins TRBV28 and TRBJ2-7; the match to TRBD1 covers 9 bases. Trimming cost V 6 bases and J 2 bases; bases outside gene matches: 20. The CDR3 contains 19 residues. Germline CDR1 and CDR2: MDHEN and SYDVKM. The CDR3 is CASRPPPLNRGQDPYEQYF. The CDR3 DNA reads TGTGCCAGCAGGCCCCCACCATTGAACAGGGGGCAGGACCCCTACGAGCAGTACTTC.

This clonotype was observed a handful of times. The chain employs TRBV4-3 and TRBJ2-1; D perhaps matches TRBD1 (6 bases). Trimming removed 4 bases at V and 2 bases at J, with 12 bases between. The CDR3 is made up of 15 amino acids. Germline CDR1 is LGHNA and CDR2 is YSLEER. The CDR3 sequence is CASSPKTGPYNEQFF. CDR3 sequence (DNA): TGCGCCAGCAGCCCTAAGACAGGACCCTACAATGAGCAGTTCTTC.

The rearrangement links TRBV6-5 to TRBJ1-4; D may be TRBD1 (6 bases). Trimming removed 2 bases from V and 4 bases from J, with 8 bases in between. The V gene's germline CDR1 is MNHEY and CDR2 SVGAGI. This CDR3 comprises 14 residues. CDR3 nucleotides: TGTGCCAGCAGTTACGGACAGATTAATGAAAAACTGTTTTTT. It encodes CASSYGQINEKLFF.

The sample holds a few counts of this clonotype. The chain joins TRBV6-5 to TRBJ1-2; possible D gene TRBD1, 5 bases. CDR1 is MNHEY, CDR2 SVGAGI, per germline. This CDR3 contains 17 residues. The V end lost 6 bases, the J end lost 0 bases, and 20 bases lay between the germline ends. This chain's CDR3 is CASRYFPRDLSNYGYTF. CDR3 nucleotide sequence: TGTGCCAGCAGATATTTCCCCCGGGACCTTTCTAACTATGGCTACACCTTC.

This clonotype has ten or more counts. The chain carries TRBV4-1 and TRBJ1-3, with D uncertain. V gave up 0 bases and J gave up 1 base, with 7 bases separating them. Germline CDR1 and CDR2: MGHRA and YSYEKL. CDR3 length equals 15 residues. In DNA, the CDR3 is TGCGCCAGCAGCCAAGATTTACAGTCTGGAAACACCATATATTTT. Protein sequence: CASSQDLQSGNTIYF.

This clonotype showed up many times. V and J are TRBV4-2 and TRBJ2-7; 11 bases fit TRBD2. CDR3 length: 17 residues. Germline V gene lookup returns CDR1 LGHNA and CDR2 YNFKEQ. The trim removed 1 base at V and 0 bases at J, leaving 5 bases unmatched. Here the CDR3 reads CASSQVVAGGSSYEQYF. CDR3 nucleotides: TGTGCCAGCAGCCAAGTGGTAGCGGGGGGGAGCTCCTACGAGCAGTACTTC.

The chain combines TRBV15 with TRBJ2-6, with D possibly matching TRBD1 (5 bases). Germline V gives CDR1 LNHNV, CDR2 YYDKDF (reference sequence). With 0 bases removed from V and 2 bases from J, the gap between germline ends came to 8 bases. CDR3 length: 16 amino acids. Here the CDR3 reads CATSRDQGAGANVLTF. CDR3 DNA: TGTGCCACCAGCAGAGATCAAGGGGCTGGGGCCAACGTCCTGACTTTC.

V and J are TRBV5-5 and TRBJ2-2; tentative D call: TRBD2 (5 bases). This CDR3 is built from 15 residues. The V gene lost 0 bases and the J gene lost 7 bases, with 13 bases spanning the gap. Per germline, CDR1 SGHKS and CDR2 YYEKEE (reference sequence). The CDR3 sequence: CASSLEDPGIGELFF. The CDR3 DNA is TGTGCCAGCAGCTTGGAGGACCCGGGAATCGGGGAGCTGTTTTTT.

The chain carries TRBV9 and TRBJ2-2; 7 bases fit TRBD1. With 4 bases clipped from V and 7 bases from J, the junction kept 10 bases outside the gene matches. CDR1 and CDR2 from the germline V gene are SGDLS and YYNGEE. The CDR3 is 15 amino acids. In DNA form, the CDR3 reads TGTGCCAGCAGCACGGGACAGACTTCAGGCGGGGAGCTGTTTTTT. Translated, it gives CASSTGQTSGGELFF.

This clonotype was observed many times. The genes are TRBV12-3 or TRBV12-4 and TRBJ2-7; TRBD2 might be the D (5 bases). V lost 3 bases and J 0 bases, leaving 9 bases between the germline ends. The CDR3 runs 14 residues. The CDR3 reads CASSFAGSSYEQYF. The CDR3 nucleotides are TGTGCCAGCAGTTTCGCGGGCAGCTCCTACGAGCAGTACTTC.